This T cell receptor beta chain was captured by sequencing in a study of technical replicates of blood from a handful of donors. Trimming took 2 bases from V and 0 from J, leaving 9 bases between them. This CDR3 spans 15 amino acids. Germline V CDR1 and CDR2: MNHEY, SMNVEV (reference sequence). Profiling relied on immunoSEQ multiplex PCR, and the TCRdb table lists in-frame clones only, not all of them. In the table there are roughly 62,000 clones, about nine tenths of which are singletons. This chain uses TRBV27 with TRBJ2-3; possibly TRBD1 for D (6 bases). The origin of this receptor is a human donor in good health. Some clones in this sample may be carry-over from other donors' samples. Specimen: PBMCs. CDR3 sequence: CASSLQTGSTDTQYF. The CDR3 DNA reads TGTGCCAGCAGTTTACAGACAGGAAGCACAGATACGCAGTATTTT.